The following is a T cell receptor beta chain sequence with its context. Its target is not known. The CDR3 is 11 amino acids. Germline CDR1 reads SQVTM; CDR2 reads ANQGSEA. Using immunoSEQ multiplex PCR, the repertoire was profiled, and TCRdb retains in-frame clones only, with some absent. The table lists around 15,000 clones, about 84% of them singletons. The data stem from a study of T cell responses to AZD1222 COVID-19 vaccine. Study-level findings and limits: Dominant at 160-218 and 743-854, vaccine-associated CD4 TCRs also spanned spike. Only 5 or 6 people who got AZD1222 tested seropositive at baseline. Donors skewed white British and female; clonal diversity was possibly underestimated.

The sequence was obtained from an adult who received the AZD1222 COVID-19 vaccine. The sample here was peripheral blood, taken 28 days after the second AZD1222 dose. The J gene is TRBJ2-3, the V gene TRBV29-1, with 7 bases aligning to TRBD2. Here the CDR3 DNA reads TGCACTAGCGGTAGCACAGATACGCAGTATTTT. This encodes CTSGSTDTQYF.